This TCR beta chain stems from a study of OX40 agonist ivuxolimab in advanced cancers. Sequencing used immunoSEQ multiplex PCR; TCRdb keeps in-frame clones, though not all of them. The table has approximately 19,000 clones, more than 75% seen once. Collection of blood occurred at baseline, at cycle 4 day 1, and at cycle 7 day 1. The V gene's germline CDR1 is SGHRS and CDR2 YFSETQ. The ends were cut back, 0 bases at V and 0 bases at J, with 8 bases in the middle. The CDR3 contains 15 residues. This TCR was recovered from an adult with an advanced solid tumor such as melanoma, head and neck, liver or kidney cancer. Sequences were derived from CD4+ or CD8+ T cells sorted from blood, sampled in a trial of the OX40 agonist ivuxolimab. This chain connects TRBV5-1 to TRBJ2-3, with no clear D. As DNA, the CDR3 is TGCGCCAGCAGCTTGGGGCAAAAAAGCACAGATACGCAGTATTTT. As protein: CASSLGQKSTDTQYF.